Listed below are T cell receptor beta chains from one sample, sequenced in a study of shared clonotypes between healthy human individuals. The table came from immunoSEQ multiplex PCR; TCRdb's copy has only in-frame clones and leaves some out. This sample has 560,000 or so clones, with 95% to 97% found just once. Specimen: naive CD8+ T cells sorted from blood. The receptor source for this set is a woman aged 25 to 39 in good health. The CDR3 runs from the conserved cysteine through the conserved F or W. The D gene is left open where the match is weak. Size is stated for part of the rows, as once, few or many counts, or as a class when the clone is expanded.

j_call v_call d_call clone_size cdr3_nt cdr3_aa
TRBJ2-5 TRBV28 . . TGTGCCAGCAGTTTATTCAGCAGGGAAGAGACCCAGTACTTC CASSLFSREETQYF
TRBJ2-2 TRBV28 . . TGTGCCAGCAGTTTGAGAGGGTCCGGGGAGCTGTTTTTT CASSLRGSGELFF
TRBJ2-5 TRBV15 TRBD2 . TGTGCCACCAGCAGAGCCGGGACTAGGCAAGAGACCCAGTACTTC CATSRAGTRQETQYF
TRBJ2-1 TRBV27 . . TGTGCCAGCAGTCCCCACGGCGATGAGCAGTTCTTC CASSPHGDEQFF
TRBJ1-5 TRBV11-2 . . TGTGCCAGCAGCTTAACAGAGAGCGGCAATCAGCCCCAGCATTTT CASSLTESGNQPQHF
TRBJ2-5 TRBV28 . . TGTGCCAGCAGCTCCCTTGCGACCCAGTACTTC CASSSLATQYF
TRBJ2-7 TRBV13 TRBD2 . TGTGCCAGCAGCTCCGGCGGGGGATTGGAGAGCTCCTACGAGCAGTACTTC CASSSGGGLESSYEQYF
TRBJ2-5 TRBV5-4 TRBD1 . TGTGCCAGCAGCTCCTGGGACAGGGGGACGGGAGAGACCCAGTACTTC CASSSWDRGTGETQYF
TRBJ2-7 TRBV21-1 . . TGTGCCAGCAGCAAAGTTCCTAGCGGGATCTACGAGCAGTACTTC CASSKVPSGIYEQYF
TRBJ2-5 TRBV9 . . TGTGCCAGCAGCGTAGCTGGTTCACGCGGGACCCAGTACTTC CASSVAGSRGTQYF
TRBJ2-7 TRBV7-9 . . TGTGCCAGCAGCTTAAATGACAATTCCTACGAGCAGTACTTC CASSLNDNSYEQYF
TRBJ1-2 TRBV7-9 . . TGTGCCAGCAGTCAAAGGGCAGATCATGGCTACACCTTC CASSQRADHGYTF
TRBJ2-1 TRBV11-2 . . TGTGCCAGCAGCTTCGAAGCTCGAGGTGAGCAGTTCTTC CASSFEARGEQFF
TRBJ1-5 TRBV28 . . TGTGCCAGCGGTAGCAATCAGCCCCAGCATTTT CASGSNQPQHF
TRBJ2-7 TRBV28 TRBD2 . TGTGCCACAACAGGACCGGGACTAGCGGGAGTCCCATACGAGCAGTACTTC CATTGPGLAGVPYEQYF
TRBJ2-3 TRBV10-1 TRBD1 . TGCGCCAGCAGTGAGTCAGGGGGCGGGACGCAGTATTTT CASSESGGGTQYF
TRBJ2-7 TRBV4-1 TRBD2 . TGCGCCAGCAGCCAAGTCCCGGGGGGTGCCGAGCAGTACTTC CASSQVPGGAEQYF
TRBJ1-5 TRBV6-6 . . TGTGCCAGCACGGACACCTTCAATCAGCCCCAGCATTTT CASTDTFNQPQHF
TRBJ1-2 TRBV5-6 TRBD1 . TGTGCCAGCAGCTTGGGGGGACAGGCACGGGGCTACACCTTC CASSLGGQARGYTF
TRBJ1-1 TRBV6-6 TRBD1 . TGTGCCAGCAACGCTGAGACAGGGTCTAGGAATGAAGCTTTCTTT CASNAETGSRNEAFF
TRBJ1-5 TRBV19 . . TGTGCCAGTAGTATAGAGGTGGCGACAAATCAGCCCCAGCATTTT CASSIEVATNQPQHF
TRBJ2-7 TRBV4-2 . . TGTGCCAGCAGCCAAGTTGAGTCCTTTTCCTACGAGCAGTACTTC CASSQVESFSYEQYF
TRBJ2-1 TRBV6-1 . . TGTGCCAGCTTGGGGAGCTCCTACAATGAGCAGTTCTTC CASLGSSYNEQFF
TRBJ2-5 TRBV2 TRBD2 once TGTGCCAGCGGACGGACTAGCGATGCCCCTACCAACAGTCAAGAGACCCAGTACTTC CASGRTSDAPTNSQETQYF
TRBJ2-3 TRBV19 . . TGTGCCAGTAGTGTGGGAGGAATACGCACAGATACGCAGTATTTT CASSVGGIRTDTQYF
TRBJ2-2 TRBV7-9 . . TGTGCCAGCACAGAGGGACTCAACACCGGGGAGCTGTTTTTT CASTEGLNTGELFF
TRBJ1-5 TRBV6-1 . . TGTGCCAGCGACTGGAACCCCTATAGCAATCAGCCCCAGCATTTT CASDWNPYSNQPQHF
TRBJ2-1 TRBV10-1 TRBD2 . TGCGCCAGCAGTGACCAGACAGGTTTGAGCGGGAGATGGTCCTACAATGAGCAGTTCTTC CASSDQTGLSGRWSYNEQFF
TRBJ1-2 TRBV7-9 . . TGTGCCAGCAGCTTGCCCTTGTTAGCTAACTATGGCTACACCTTC CASSLPLLANYGYTF
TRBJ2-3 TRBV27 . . TGTGCCAGCAGTTTTTCCTACGGGGCGGATACGCAGTATTTT CASSFSYGADTQYF
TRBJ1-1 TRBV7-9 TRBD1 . TGTGCCAGCAGCATGGACAGGCGGGTGACTGAAGCTTTCTTT CASSMDRRVTEAFF
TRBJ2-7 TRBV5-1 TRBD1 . TGCGCCAGTTTGCCGACAACCGGGACAGGGGTCTACGAGCAGTACTTC CASLPTTGTGVYEQYF
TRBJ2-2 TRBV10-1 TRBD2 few TGCGCCAGCAGTGGGGCCGCGACTAGCGAAAACACCGGGGAGCTGTTTTTT CASSGAATSENTGELFF
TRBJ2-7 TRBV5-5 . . TGTGCCAGCAGCTTTCCGGGGTTCTACGAGCAGTACTTC CASSFPGFYEQYF
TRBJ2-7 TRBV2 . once TGTGCCAGCAGTGAAAGCAGCTACGAGCAGTACTTC CASSESSYEQYF
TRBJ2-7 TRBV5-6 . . TGTGCCAGCAGCGTCGGGGGGCCCTACGAGCAGTACTTC CASSVGGPYEQYF
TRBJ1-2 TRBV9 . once TGTGCCAGCAGCGGATGGCAAGAGAAGGGGTTTGGCTACACCTTC CASSGWQEKGFGYTF
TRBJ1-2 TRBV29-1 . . TGCAGCGTTGAAGCAGAATCTGGTAACTATGGCTACACCTTC CSVEAESGNYGYTF
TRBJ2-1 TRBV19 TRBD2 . TGTGCCAGTATGGGGGGGGATCCCCGGCGGGGACTAGCGGGAGCGGATGAGCAGTTCTTC CASMGGDPRRGLAGADEQFF
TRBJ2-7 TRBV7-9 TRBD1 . TGTGCCAGCAGCTTAACAGGGGCGTGGGAGCAGTACTTC CASSLTGAWEQYF
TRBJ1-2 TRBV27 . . TGTGCCAGCGGGCCGAGGCATGGCTACACCTTC CASGPRHGYTF
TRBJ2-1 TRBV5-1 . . TGCGCCAGCAGCCCGGGCCATCGCGGGCATGAGCAGTTCTTC CASSPGHRGHEQFF
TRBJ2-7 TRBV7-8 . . TGTGCCAGCAGCCGGAGTGTGTACGAGCAGTACTTC CASSRSVYEQYF
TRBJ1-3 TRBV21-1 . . TGTGCCAGCAGCATCCCACAGGGAGCAGCTGGAAACACCATATATTTT CASSIPQGAAGNTIYF
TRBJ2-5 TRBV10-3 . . TGTGCCATCAGTGATGGGCGGGAGACCCAGTACTTC CAISDGRETQYF